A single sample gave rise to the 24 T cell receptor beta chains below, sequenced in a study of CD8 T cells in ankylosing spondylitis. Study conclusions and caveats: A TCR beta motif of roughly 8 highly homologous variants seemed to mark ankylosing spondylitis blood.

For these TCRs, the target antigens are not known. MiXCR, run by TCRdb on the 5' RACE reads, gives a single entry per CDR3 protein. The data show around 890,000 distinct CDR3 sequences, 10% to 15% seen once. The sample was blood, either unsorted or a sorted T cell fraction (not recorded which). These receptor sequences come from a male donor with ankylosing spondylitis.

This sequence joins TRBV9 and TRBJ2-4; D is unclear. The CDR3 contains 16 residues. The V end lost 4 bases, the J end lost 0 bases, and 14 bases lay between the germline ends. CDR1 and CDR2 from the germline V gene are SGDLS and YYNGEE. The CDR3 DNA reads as TGTGCCAGCAGCCCCCGACCGCTAATAGCCAAAAACATTCAGTACTTC. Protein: CASSPRPLIAKNIQYF.

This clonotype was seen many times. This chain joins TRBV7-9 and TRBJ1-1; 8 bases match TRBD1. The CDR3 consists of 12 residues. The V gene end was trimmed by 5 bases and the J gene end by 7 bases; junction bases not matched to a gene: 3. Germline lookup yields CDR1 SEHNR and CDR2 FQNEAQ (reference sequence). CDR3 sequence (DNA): TGTGCCAGCAGCCTAGGACAGGGTGAAGCTTTCTTT. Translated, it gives CASSLGQGEAFF.

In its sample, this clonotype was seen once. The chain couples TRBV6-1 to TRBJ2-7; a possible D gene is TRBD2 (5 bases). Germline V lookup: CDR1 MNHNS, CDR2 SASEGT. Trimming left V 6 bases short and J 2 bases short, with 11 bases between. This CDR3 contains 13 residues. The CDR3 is CASSRTHPYEQYF. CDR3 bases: TGTGCCAGCAGCCGGACTCATCCCTACGAGCAGTACTTC.

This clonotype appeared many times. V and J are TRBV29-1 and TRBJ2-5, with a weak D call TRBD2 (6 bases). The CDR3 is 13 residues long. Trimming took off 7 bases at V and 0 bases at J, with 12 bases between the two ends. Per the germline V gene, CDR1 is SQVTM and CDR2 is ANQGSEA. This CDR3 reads CSGTGSDQETQYF. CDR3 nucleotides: TGCAGCGGTACCGGGAGTGACCAAGAGACCCAGTACTTC.

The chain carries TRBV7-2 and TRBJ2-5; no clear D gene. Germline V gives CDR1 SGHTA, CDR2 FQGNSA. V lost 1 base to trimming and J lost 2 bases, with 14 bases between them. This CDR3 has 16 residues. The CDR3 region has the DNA TGTGCCAGCAGCTTAGAGGCCCCCACCCTACAAGAGACCCAGTACTTC. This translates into CASSLEAPTLQETQYF.

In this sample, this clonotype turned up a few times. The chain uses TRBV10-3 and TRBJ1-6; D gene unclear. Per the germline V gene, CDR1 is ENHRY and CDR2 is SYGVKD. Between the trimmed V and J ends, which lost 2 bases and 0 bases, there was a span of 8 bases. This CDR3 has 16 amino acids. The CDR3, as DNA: TGTGCCATCAGTGAGACGTTGAGCTCCTATAATTCACCCCTCCACTTT. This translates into CAISETLSSYNSPLHF.

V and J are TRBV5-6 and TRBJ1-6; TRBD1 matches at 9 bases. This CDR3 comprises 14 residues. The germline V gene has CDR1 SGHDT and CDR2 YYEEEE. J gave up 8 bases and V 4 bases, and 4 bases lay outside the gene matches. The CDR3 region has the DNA TGTGCCAGCAGCGTACGGACAGGGGATTCACCCCTCCACTTT. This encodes CASSVRTGDSPLHF.

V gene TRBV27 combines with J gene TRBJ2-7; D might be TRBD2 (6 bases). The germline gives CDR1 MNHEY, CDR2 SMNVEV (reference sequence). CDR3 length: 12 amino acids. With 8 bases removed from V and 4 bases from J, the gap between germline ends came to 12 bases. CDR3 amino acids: CASSDREYEQYF. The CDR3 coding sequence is TGTGCCAGCTCCGATCGGGAGTACGAGCAGTACTTC.

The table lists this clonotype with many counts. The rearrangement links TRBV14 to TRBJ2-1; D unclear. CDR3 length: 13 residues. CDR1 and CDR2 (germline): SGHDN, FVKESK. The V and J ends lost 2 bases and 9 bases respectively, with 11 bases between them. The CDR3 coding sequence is TGTGCCAGCAGCCAACAGGTACGGAGTGAGCAGTTCTTC. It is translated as CASSQQVRSEQFF.

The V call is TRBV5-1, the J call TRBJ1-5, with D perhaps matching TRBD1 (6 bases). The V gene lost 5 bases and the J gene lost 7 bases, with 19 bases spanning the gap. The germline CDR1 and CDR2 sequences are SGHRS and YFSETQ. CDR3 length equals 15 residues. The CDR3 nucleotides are TGCGCCAGCAGTTCTGCAGGGGTTCCGGGCCAGCCCCAGCATTTT. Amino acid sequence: CASSSAGVPGQPQHF.

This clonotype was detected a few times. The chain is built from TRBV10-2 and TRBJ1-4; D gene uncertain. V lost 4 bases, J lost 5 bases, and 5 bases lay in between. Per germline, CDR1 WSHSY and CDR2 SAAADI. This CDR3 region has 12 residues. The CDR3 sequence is CASSGSNEKLFF. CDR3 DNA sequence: TGCGCCAGCAGTGGGTCAAATGAAAAACTGTTTTTT.

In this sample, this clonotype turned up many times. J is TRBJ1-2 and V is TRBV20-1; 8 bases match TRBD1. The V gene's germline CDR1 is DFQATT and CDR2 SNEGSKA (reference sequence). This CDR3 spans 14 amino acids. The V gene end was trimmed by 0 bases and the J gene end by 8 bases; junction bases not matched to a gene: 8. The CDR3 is CSARDADRVGGYTF. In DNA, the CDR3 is TGCAGTGCTAGAGACGCGGACAGGGTAGGGGGCTACACCTTC.

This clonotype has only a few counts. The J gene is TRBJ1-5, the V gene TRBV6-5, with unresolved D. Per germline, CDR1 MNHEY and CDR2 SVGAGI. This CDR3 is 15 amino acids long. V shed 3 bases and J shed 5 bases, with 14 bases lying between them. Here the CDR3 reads CASSYSDEVHQPQHF. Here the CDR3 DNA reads TGTGCCAGCAGTTATTCCGATGAGGTGCATCAGCCCCAGCATTTT.

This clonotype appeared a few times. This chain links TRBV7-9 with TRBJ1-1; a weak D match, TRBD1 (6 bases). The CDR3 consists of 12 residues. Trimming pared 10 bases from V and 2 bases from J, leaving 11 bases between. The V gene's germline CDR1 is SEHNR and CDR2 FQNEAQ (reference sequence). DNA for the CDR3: TGTGCCATCCGGACAGCTAACACTGAAGCTTTCTTT. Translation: CAIRTANTEAFF.

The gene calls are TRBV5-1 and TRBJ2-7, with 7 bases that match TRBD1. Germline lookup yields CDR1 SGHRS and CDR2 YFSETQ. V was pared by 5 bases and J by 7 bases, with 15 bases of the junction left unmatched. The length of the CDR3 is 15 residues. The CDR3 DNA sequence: TGCGCCAGCAGATTGCCCGGGACAGCCTCCCTGGAGCAGTACTTC. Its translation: CASRLPGTASLEQYF.

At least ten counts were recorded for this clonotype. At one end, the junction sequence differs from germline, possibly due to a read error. Here the CDR3 reads CASSLHLEPFF. CDR3 nucleotides: TGTGCCAGCAGCTTACACCTCGAGCCGTTCTTC. The chain uses TRBV11-2 and TRBJ2-1; no reliable D call. The CDR3 runs 11 residues. CDR1 is SGHAT, CDR2 FQNNGV, per germline.

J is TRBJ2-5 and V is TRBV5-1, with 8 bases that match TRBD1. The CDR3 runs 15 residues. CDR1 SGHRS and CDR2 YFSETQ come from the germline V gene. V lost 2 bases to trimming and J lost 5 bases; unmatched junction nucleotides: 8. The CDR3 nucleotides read TGCGCCAGCAGCTTAAATACAGGGGGTACGGAGACCCAGTACTTC. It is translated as CASSLNTGGTETQYF.

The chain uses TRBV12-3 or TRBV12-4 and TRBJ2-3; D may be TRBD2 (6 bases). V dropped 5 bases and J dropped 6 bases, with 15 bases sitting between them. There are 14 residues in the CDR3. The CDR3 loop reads CASSRDYRGDTQYF. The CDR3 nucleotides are TGTGCCAGCAGTCGGGATTACCGGGGGGATACGCAGTATTTT.

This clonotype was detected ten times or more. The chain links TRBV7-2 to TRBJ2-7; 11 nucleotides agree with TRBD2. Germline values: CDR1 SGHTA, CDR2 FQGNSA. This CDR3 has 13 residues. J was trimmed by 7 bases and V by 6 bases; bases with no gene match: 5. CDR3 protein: CASRLAGVKEQYF. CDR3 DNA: TGTGCCAGCAGACTAGCGGGAGTTAAAGAGCAGTACTTC.

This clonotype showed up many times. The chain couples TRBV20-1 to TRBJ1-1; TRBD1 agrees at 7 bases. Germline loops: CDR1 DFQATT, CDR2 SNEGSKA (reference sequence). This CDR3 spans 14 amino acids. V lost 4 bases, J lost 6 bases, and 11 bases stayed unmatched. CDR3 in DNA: TGCAGTGCTACTACGGGGACAGTTGGCGCTGAAGCTTTCTTT. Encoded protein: CSATTGTVGAEAFF.

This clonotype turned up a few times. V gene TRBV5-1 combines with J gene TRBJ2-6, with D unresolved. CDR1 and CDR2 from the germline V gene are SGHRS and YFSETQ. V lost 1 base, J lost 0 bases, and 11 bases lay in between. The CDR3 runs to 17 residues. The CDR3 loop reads CASSLIPFISGANVLTF. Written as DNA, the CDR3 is TGCGCCAGCAGCTTGATCCCATTCATCTCTGGGGCCAACGTCCTGACTTTC.

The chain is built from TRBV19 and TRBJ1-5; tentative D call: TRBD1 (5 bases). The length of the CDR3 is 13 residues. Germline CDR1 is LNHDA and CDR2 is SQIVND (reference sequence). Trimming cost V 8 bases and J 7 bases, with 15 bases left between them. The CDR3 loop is CASGNPGGQPQHF. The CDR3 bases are TGTGCCAGTGGAAACCCTGGGGGGCAGCCCCAGCATTTT.

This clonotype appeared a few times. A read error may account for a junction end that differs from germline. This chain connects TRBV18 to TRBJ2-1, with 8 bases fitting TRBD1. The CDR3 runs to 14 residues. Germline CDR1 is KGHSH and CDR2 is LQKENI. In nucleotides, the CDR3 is TGTGCCAGCTCAACACCCGACAGGGGCCATGAGCAGTTCTTC. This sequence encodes CASSTPDRGHEQFF.

The CDR3 coding sequence is TGTGCCGGACGAAGGGGACAGGGAAATGAAAAACTGTTTTTT. Its protein is CAGRRGQGNEKLFF. The chain has TRBV6-1 and TRBJ1-4, with 9 bases matching TRBD1. V shed 11 bases and J 5 bases; nucleotides not matched to a gene: 9. The CDR3 totals 14 residues. The germline V gene encodes CDR1 MNHNS and CDR2 SASEGT.